The TCR beta chain under discussion was sequenced for a study of blood T cell repertoires in COVID-19. Sequenced by immunoSEQ multiplex PCR; TCRdb stores in-frame clones only, minus some. This table has under 250,000 clones, about four fifths appearing once. Germline values: CDR1 SGHRS, CDR2 YFSETQ. The germline V and J ends were trimmed by 10 bases and 5 bases, with 13 bases remaining between them. CDR3 length: 13 residues. Sequenced sample: peripheral blood. The TCR was taken from a man aged 35-49 years with active or convalescent COVID-19. The gene calls are TRBV5-1 and TRBJ1-6; the D gene is possibly TRBD1 (5 bases). The CDR3 reads CAARTGDNSPLHF. The CDR3 region has the DNA TGCGCCGCCAGGACGGGGGATAATTCACCCCTCCACTTT.